Each of the 13 T cell receptor beta chains below was sequenced from the same sample in a study of CD8+ T cells in alopecia areata. Extracted RNA was reverse transcribed, and the resulting cDNA served as sequencing template. Clones were sequenced by immunoSEQ multiplex PCR, and TCRdb holds only the in-frame ones, with some missing. The sample includes some 180,000 clones, roughly 46% seen only once; the top ten take roughly 9.1%. Treatment noted: oral pan-JAK inhibitor, 5-10 mg twice daily. This material consisted of CD8+ T cells sorted from blood, taken around week 53, from a patient treated with tofacitinib. The receptors come from a human donor with alopecia areata.

The sample holds a few counts of this clone. The chain carries TRBV19 and TRBJ1-5; D remains ambiguous. The CDR3 has 12 residues. Germline-derived CDR1 and CDR2 are LNHDA and SQIVND (reference sequence). Trimming took 8 bases from V and 7 from J, leaving 12 bases between them. The CDR3 region has the DNA TGTGCCAGTGGTCTGGGGTTCCAGCCCCAGCATTTT. Residues: CASGLGFQPQHF. Full variable domain (outside the CDR3, taken from reference TRBV19 and TRBJ1-5): DGGITQSPKYLFRKEGQNVTLSCEQNLNHDAMYWYRQDPGQGLRLIYYSQIVNDFQKGDIAEGYSVSREKKESFPLTVTSAQKNPTAFYLCASGLGFQPQHFGDGTRLSIL.

This chain joins TRBV2 and TRBJ1-5; D gene ambiguous. Germline V gene lookup returns CDR1 SNHLY and CDR2 FYNNEI. CDR3 length: 15 amino acids. V lost 1 base and J lost 7, with 14 bases in between. CDR3 loop: CASSEEWTGRQPQHF. The CDR3 DNA follows: TGTGCCAGCAGTGAAGAATGGACGGGCCGGCAGCCCCAGCATTTT. Full variable domain (remainder filled in from reference TRBV2 and TRBJ1-5): EPEVTQTPSHQVTQMGQEVILRCVPISNHLYFYWYRQILGQKVEFLVSFYNNEISEKSEIFDDQFSVERPDGSNFTLKIRSTKLEDSAMYFCASSEEWTGRQPQHFGDGTRLSIL.

The rearrangement links TRBV9 to TRBJ2-2; no firm D call. Trimming removed 2 bases from V and 6 bases from J, with 5 bases in between. Per the germline V gene, CDR1 is SGDLS and CDR2 is YYNGEE. This CDR3 is built from 12 residues. The CDR3 nucleotides read TGTGCCAGCAGCGTCCCCCCCGGGGAGCTGTTTTTT. Translated, it gives CASSVPPGELFF. Based on the CDR3 plus reference TRBV9 and TRBJ2-2, the full variable domain is DSGVTQTPKHLITATGQRVTLRCSPRSGDLSVYWYQQSLDQGLQFLIQYYNGEERAKGNILERFSAQQFPDLHSELNLSSLELGDSALYFCASSVPPGELFFGEGSRLTVL.

There are a few counts of this clone. A much larger clone differs from this one at a single base, so this may be a read error. At the DNA level, this CDR3 is encoded by other sequences in the same sample as well. The gene calls are TRBV4-1 and TRBJ2-7; a possible D gene is TRBD1 (5 bases). Germline-derived CDR1 and CDR2 are MGHRA and YSYEKL. Deletions cut 0 bases from V and 3 bases from J, with 9 bases between. CDR3 length: 14 amino acids. CDR3 DNA: TGCGCCAGCAGCCAAGATACTCAGGGCTACGAGCAGTACTTC. This codes for CASSQDTQGYEQYF.

This clone has just a few counts. J is TRBJ2-7 and V is TRBV5-1; tentatively, D is TRBD1 (6 bases). The germline V gene encodes CDR1 SGHRS and CDR2 YFSETQ. V gave up 1 base and J gave up 5 bases, with 13 bases separating them. The CDR3 spans 14 residues. In nucleotides, the CDR3 is TGCGCCAGCAGCTTGAGGGCAGGGGCCGACGAGCAGTACTTC. It codes for CASSLRAGADEQYF. The full variable domain, in which reference TRBV5-1 and TRBJ2-7 provide the parts outside the CDR3, is KAGVTQTPRYLIKTRGQQVTLSCSPISGHRSVSWYQQTPGQGLQFLFEYFSETQRNKGNFPGRFSGRQFSNSRSEMNVSTLELGDSALYLCASSLRAGADEQYFGPGTRLTVT.

This clone occurred a few times. The genes are TRBV7-9 and TRBJ2-7; 8 nucleotides match TRBD2. Germline CDR1 reads SEHNR; CDR2 reads FQNEAQ (reference sequence). The J segment lost 5 bases and the V segment lost 5 bases, leaving 11 bases of the junction unmatched. This CDR3 is built from 15 residues. The CDR3 sequence is CASSERGQMVHEQYF. The CDR3 nucleotides read TGTGCCAGCAGCGAGCGGGGGCAGATGGTCCACGAGCAGTACTTC.

The rearrangement uses TRBV4-3 and TRBJ2-1; TRBD1 might be the D (6 bases). The CDR3 runs 17 residues. The V gene's germline CDR1 is LGHNA and CDR2 YSLEER. V lost 4 bases and J lost 0, with 16 bases in between. CDR3 loop: CASSLIEGVGSYNEQFF. The CDR3 nucleotides read TGCGCCAGCAGCCTGATCGAGGGGGTCGGCTCCTACAATGAGCAGTTCTTC.

J is TRBJ1-4 and V is TRBV30, with D hard to call. V lost 0 bases and J lost 10, with 6 bases in between. Germline lookup yields CDR1 GTSNPN and CDR2 SVGIG (reference sequence). The CDR3 totals 11 residues. The CDR3 here is CAWSVRGKLFF. The CDR3 nucleotides read TGTGCCTGGAGTGTACGGGGAAAACTGTTTTTT.

The rearrangement links TRBV27 to TRBJ1-1, with D maybe TRBD1 (5 bases). V was cut by 8 bases and J by 0 bases, with 10 bases left in between. The CDR3 spans 13 residues. The germline V gene has CDR1 MNHEY and CDR2 SMNVEV (reference sequence). CDR3 sequence (DNA): TGTGCCAGCCAGGACAACCTGAACACTGAAGCTTTCTTT. Amino acids: CASQDNLNTEAFF.

The rearrangement links TRBV14 to TRBJ1-6; 7 positions match TRBD1. The CDR3 consists of 15 residues. Trimming removed 0 bases from V and 9 bases from J; junction bases left unmatched: 5. CDR1 is SGHDN, CDR2 FVKESK, per germline. CDR3 in amino acids: CASSQDAGGTSPLHF. Written as DNA, the CDR3 is TGTGCCAGCAGCCAAGATGCAGGGGGAACTTCACCCCTCCACTTT.

This clone was seen only once. V is TRBV5-6 and J is TRBJ1-1; no clear D. The CDR3 length is 13 residues. V was pared by 0 bases and J by 6 bases, with 9 bases between. From germline, CDR1 is SGHDT and CDR2 YYEEEE. Here the CDR3 DNA reads TGTGCCAGCAGCTTGGGGTCTCCGGCTGAAGCTTTCTTT. Translation gives CASSLGSPAEAFF. Full variable domain (remainder filled in from reference TRBV5-6 and TRBJ1-1): DAGVTQSPTHLIKTRGQQVTLRCSPKSGHDTVSWYQQALGQGPQFIFQYYEEEERQRGNFPDRFSGHQFPNYSSELNVNALLLGDSALYLCASSLGSPAEAFFGQGTRLTVV.

This chain uses TRBV7-9 with TRBJ2-3; no clear D. This CDR3 spans 12 amino acids. The V and J ends lost 4 bases and 2 bases respectively, with 4 bases between them. CDR1 and CDR2 from the germline V gene are SEHNR and FQNEAQ (reference sequence). DNA of the CDR3: TGTGCCAGCAGCTGGGCCACAGATACGCAGTATTTT. Translating gives CASSWATDTQYF.

This clone turned up a few times. The chain combines TRBV29-1 with TRBJ2-5; maybe TRBD1 (6 bases). The V gene's germline CDR1 is SQVTM and CDR2 ANQGSEA. The CDR3 runs 16 residues. V shed 3 bases and J shed 0 bases, with 17 bases lying between them. CDR3 in amino acids: CSVDRGSDRYQETQYF. The CDR3 DNA follows: TGCAGCGTTGATCGAGGGAGCGACAGGTACCAAGAGACCCAGTACTTC.